The present T cell receptor beta chain was sequenced within a study of Graves' ophthalmopathy and Graves' hyperthyroidism. Germline CDR1 is MNHEY and CDR2 is SVGEGT. The CDR3 is 13 residues long. V lost 0 bases, J lost 7 bases, and 7 bases lay in between. The TCR beta CDR3 regions underwent amplification from RNA transcripts. RT-PCR with HTBI primers came first, then second-round multiplex PCR. TCRdb fed the multiplex PCR reads into MiXCR, producing one record per CDR3 protein. Of a few hundred thousand distinct CDR3 sequences in the sample, around 20% are singletons; the top ten hold approximately 3%.

The TCR comes from a woman aged 18-35 years with stable Graves' hyperthyroidism. Sequencing used peripheral blood. The gene calls are TRBV6-2 or TRBV6-3 and TRBJ1-5, with D possibly TRBD1 on 5 matching bases. CDR3 in amino acids: CASSYSGQQPQHF. CDR3 bases: TGTGCCAGCAGTTACTCGGGGCAGCAGCCCCAGCATTTT.